Listed here is a single T cell receptor (beta chain). The V and J ends lost 4 bases and 6 bases, in that order; junction bases with no gene match: 10. Germline values: CDR1 SGHDT, CDR2 YYEEEE. The length of the CDR3 is 15 residues. The data were taken from a study of memory CD4+ T cells and cytomegalovirus serostatus. The sort gate was single viable CD3+CD4+CD8-CD45RO+ cells for memory CD4+ T cells. This table comes from immunoSEQ multiplex PCR, and its TCRdb copy is limited to in-frame clones, with some not included. Of approximately 40,000 clones listed, roughly 79% are singletons. This receptor was identified in an adult in good health and CMV-seronegative. The chain uses TRBV5-6 and TRBJ1-5; 7 nucleotides agree with TRBD1. Specimen: memory CD4+ T cells from blood. As DNA, the CDR3 is TGTGCCAGCAGCCTACAGACAGGGAATGGTCAGCCCCAGCATTTT. As protein: CASSLQTGNGQPQHF.